This T cell receptor (beta chain) originates from a study of OX40 agonist ivuxolimab in advanced cancers. Whole-study context: Recorded diagnoses for dose-escalation patients were hepatocellular carcinoma, melanoma, renal cell or head and neck cancer.

Study outcomes and limitations: Expanded clones were, on average, more numerous among CD8+ T cells than CD4+.

With regard to this clone: The antigen remains unidentified.

Sequencing used immunoSEQ multiplex PCR; TCRdb keeps in-frame clones, though not all of them. The table lists some 81,000 clones, 80% to 90% of them singletons. The CDR3 sequence is 16 residues long. Germline V gene lookup returns CDR1 SGDLS and CDR2 YYNGEE. Deletions cut 0 bases from V and 4 bases from J, with 16 bases between. Sequencing used CD4+ or CD8+ T cells sorted from blood, obtained in a trial of the OX40 agonist ivuxolimab. This chain connects TRBV9 to TRBJ1-2; TRBD1 is a possible D gene (5 bases). The sequence was collected from an adult with an advanced solid tumor such as melanoma, head and neck, liver or kidney cancer. The CDR3 DNA reads as TGTGCCAGCAGCGTAGATGACAGAATAGTCGTCTATGGCTACACCTTC. Its protein is CASSVDDRIVVYGYTF.